This record concerns one T cell receptor beta chain sequence. Its target is unknown. The data originate from a study of shared clonotypes between healthy human individuals. General study points: Even with large depth, rarefaction showed that sorted-subset sequencing was incomplete. It was observed that 5% to 6% of naive CD4 clonotypes were shared across a handful of donors.

Germline CDR1 reads LNHNV; CDR2 reads YYDKDF (reference sequence). The CDR3 contains 15 residues. Trimming removed 0 bases at V and 1 base at J, with 9 bases between. Libraries were prepared by immunoSEQ multiplex PCR; TCRdb keeps only in-frame clonotypes and omits some of them. The table has more than 900,000 clones, about four fifths seen once. The receptor's source is a man aged 18 to 35 in good health. Some clones in this sample may be carry-over from other donors' samples. The rearrangement links TRBV15 to TRBJ1-1; unclear D gene. The sample taken for sequencing was memory CD4+ T cells from PBMCs. Subset of the sample: CD45RA-negative fraction. The CDR3 region is CATSRDYPPNTEAFF. CDR3 bases: TGTGCCACCAGCAGAGATTACCCCCCGAACACTGAAGCTTTCTTT.